Sequencing of this T cell receptor (beta chain) was carried out in a study of cytomegalovirus exposure and HLA in healthy donors. Study results and limitations: Versus the roughly 640-donor mean, an Asian-associated ancestry cluster reportedly showed fewer N-insertions in a later analysis. Sequence variants that were highly shared formed a cluster that was likely a sequencing artifact. Later work found most CMV-associated TCR beta chains apparently HLA-restricted.

The PCR used 60 Vbeta and 13 Jbeta primers. Some clones are missing from TCRdb's copy, which holds only in-frame ones; the method was immunoSEQ multiplex PCR. The table has over 110,000 clones, 82% seen once. CDR3 length: 15 residues. In germline, CDR1 is MDHEN, CDR2 SYDVKM. V trimming: 9 bases; J trimming: 7 bases; junction bases outside the gene matches: 10. Turning to this clone: The antigen is not known.

The clonotype originates from a male donor in good health and CMV-seronegative. The genes are TRBV28 and TRBJ1-6; TRBD1 matches 9 bases. The source material was PBMCs. DNA of the CDR3: TGTGCCAGTCAACCCTGGGACAGGGCGAATTCACCCCTCCACTTT. Protein sequence: CASQPWDRANSPLHF.